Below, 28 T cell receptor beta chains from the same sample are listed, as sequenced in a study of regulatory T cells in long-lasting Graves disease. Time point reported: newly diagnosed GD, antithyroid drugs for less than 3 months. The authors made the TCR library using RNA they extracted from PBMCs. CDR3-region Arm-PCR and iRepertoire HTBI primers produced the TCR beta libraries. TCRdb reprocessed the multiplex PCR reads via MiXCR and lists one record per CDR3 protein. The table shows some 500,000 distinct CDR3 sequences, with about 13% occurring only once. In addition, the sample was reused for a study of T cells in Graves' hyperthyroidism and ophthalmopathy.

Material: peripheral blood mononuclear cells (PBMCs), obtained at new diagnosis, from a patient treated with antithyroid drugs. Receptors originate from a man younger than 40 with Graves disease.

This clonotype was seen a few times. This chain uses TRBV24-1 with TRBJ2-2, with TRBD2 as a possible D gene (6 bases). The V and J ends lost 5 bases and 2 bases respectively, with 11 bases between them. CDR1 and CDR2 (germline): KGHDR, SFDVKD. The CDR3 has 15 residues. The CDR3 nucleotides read TGTGCCACCAGTGGTGCTAGCGTCAACACCGGGGAGCTGTTTTTT. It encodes CATSGASVNTGELFF.

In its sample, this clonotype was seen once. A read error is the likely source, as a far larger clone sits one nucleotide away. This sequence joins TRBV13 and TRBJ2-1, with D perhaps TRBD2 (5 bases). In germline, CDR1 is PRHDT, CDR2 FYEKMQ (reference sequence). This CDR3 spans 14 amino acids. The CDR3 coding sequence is TGTGCCAGCAGTTTAAAGGGAGCCAGCAATGGGCAGTTCTTC. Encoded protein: CASSLKGASNGQFF.

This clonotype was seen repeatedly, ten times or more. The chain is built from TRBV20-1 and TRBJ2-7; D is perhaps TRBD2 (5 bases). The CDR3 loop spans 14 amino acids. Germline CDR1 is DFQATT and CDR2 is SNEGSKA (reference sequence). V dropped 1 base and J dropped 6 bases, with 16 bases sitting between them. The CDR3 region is CSARVASLKVEQYF. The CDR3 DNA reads TGCAGTGCTAGAGTCGCTAGCTTAAAGGTCGAGCAGTACTTC.

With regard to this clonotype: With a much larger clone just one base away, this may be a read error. In DNA form, the CDR3 reads TGCAGTGCACCAGCGGGGGATGGGGATACGCTGTATTTT. It yields the protein CSAPAGDGDTLYF. The chain links TRBV20-1 to TRBJ2-3; 8 bases are a match to TRBD2. The CDR3 is 13 residues long. Germline V gene lookup returns CDR1 DFQATT and CDR2 SNEGSKA (reference sequence).

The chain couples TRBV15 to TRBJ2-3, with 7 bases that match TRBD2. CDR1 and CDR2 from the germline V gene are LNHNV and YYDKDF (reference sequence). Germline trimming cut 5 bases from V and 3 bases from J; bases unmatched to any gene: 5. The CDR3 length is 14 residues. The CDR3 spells CATSRGDGTDTQYF. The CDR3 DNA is TGTGCCACCAGCCGGGGGGATGGTACAGATACGCAGTATTTT.

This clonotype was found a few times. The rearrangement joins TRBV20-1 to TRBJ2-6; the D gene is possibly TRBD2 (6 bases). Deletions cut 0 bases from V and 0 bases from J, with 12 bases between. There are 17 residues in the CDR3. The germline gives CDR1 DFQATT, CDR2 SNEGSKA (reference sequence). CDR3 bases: TGCAGTGCTAGAGATTCGGAGGGGAGCTCTGGGGCCAACGTCCTGACTTTC. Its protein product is CSARDSEGSSGANVLTF.

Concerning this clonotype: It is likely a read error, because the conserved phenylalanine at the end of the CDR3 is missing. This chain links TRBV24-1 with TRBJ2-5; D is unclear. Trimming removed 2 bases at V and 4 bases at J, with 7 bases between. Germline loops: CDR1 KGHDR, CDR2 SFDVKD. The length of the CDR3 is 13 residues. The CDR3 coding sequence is TGTGCCACCAGTGATTCCGGCTTAGAGACCCAGTACATC. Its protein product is CATSDSGLETQYI.

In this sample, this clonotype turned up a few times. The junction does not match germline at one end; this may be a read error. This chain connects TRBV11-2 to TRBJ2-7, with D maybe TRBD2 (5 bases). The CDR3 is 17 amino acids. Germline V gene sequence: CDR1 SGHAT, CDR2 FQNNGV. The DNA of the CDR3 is TGTGCCAGCGGCTTAGATTATGGTATCACTAGCTCCTACGAGCAGTACTTC. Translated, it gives CASGLDYGITSSYEQYF. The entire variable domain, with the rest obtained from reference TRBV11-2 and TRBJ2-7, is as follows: EAGVAQSPRYKIIEKRQSVAFWCNPISGHATLYWYQQILGQGPKLLIQFQNNGVVDDSQLPKDRFSAERLKGVDSTLKIQPAKLEDSAVYLCASGLDYGITSSYEQYFGPGTRLTVT.

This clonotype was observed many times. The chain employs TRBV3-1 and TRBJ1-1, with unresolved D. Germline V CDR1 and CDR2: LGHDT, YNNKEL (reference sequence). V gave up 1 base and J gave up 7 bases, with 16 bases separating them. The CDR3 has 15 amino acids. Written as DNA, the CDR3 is TGTGCCAGCAGCCAAGGGCTCCGGGGAGGAGGTGAAGCTTTCTTT. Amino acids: CASSQGLRGGGEAFF.

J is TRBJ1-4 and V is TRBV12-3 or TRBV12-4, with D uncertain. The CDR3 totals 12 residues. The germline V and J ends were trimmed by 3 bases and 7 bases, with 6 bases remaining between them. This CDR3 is CASSFVGEKLFF. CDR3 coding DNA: TGTGCCAGCAGTTTTGTGGGTGAAAAACTGTTTTTT.

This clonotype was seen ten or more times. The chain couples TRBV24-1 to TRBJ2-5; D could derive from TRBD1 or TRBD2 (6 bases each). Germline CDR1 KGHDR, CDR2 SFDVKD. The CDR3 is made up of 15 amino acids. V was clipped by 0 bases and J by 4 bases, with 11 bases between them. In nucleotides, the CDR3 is TGTGCCACCAGTGATTTGAGGGGGGCTCGAGAGACCCAGTACTTC. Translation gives CATSDLRGARETQYF.

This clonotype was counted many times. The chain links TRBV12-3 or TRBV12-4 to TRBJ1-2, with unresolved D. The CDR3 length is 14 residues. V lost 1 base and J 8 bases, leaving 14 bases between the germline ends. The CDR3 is CASSLGPEWSGYTF. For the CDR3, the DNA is TGTGCCAGCAGTTTAGGGCCGGAGTGGAGCGGCTACACCTTC.

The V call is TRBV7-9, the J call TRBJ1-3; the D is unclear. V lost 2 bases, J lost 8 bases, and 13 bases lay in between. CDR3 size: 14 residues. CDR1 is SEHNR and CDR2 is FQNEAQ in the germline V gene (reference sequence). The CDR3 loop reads CASSLSITADTIYF. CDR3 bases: TGTGCCAGCAGCTTATCAATTACCGCGGACACCATATATTTT.

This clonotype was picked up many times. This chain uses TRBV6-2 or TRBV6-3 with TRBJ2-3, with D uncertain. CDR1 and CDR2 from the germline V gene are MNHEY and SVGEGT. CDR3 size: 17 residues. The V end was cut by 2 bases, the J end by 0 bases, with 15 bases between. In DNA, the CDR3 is TGTGCCAGCAGTTACCGAGTGTCCAAGCTGAGCACAGATACGCAGTATTTT. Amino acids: CASSYRVSKLSTDTQYF.

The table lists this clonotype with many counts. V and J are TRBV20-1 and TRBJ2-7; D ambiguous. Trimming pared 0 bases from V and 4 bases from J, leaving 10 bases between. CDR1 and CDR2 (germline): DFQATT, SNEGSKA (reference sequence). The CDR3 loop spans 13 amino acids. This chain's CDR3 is CSARERRSYEQYF. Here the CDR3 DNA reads TGCAGTGCTAGAGAAAGGAGATCTTACGAGCAGTACTTC.

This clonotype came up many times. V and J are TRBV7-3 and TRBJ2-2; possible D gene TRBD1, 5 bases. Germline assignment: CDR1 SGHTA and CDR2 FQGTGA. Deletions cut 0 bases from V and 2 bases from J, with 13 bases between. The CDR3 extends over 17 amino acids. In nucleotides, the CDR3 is TGTGCCAGCAGCTTAACGATGCAGGGTCCCAACACCGGGGAGCTGTTTTTT. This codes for CASSLTMQGPNTGELFF. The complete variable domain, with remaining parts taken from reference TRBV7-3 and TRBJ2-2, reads GAGVSQTPSNKVTEKGKYVELRCDPISGHTALYWYRQSLGQGPEFLIYFQGTGAADDSGLPNDRFFAVRPEGSVSTLKIQRTERGDSAVYLCASSLTMQGPNTGELFFGEGSRLTVL.

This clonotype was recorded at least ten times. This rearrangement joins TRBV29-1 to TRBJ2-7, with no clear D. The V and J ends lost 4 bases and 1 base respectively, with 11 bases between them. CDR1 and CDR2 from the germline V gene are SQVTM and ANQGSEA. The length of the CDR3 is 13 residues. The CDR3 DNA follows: TGCAGCGTTGGCGACGGCGAATCCTACGAGCAGTACTTC. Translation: CSVGDGESYEQYF.

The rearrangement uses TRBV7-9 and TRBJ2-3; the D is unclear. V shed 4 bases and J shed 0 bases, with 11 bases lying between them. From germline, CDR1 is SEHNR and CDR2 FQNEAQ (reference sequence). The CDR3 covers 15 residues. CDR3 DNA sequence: TGTGCCAGCAGCTCACAGACGTCTAGCACAGATACGCAGTATTTT. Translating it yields CASSSQTSSTDTQYF.

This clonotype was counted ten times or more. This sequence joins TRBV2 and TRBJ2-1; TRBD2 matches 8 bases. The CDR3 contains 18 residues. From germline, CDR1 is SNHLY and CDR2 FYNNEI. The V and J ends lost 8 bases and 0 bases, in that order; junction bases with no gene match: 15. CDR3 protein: CASYSGLVGGSSYNEQFF. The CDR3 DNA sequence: TGTGCCAGCTATTCGGGACTAGTAGGGGGGAGCTCCTACAATGAGCAGTTCTTC.

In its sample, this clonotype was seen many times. The CDR3 reads CASSTPGSEAFF. The CDR3, as DNA: TGTGCCAGCAGCACTCCGGGCAGTGAAGCTTTCTTT. V is TRBV3-1 and J is TRBJ1-1; D is undetermined. Trimming took off 5 bases at V and 7 bases at J, with 11 bases between the two ends. Germline V gene sequence: CDR1 LGHDT, CDR2 YNNKEL (reference sequence). This CDR3 is 12 amino acids long.

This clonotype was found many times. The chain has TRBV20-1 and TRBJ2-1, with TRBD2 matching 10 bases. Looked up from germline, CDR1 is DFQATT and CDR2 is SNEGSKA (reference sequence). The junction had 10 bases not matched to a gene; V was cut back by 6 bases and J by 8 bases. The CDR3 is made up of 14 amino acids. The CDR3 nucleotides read TGCAGTGCCTTCAGCGGGAGGGCCACGGATGAGCAGTTCTTC. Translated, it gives CSAFSGRATDEQFF.

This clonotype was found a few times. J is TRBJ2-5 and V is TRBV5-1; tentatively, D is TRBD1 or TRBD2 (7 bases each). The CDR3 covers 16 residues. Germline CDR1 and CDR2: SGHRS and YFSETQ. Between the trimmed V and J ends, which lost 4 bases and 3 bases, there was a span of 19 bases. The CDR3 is CASSPQGGVAEETQYF. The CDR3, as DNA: TGCGCCAGCAGCCCCCAGGGGGGGGTAGCGGAAGAGACCCAGTACTTC.

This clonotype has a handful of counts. The DNA for the CDR3 is TGTGCCAGCAGCTTTAGGTTTCCAGCTAGAACAGATACGCAGTATTTT. Its translation: CASSFRFPARTDTQYF. V and J are TRBV7-8 and TRBJ2-3; D unclear. The CDR3 covers 16 residues. V dropped 3 bases and J dropped 3 bases, with 16 bases sitting between them. In germline, CDR1 is SGHVS, CDR2 FQNEAQ.

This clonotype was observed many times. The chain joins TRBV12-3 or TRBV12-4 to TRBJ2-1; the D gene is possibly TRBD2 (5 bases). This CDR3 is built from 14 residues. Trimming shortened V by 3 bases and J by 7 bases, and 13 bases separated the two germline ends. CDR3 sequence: CASSLVRAANEQFF. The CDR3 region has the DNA TGTGCCAGCAGTTTGGTGAGGGCCGCGAATGAGCAGTTCTTC.

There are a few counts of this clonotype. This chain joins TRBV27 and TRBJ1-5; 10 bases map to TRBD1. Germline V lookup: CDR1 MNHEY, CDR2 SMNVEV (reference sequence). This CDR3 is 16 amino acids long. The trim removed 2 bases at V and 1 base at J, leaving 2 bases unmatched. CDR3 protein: CASSLGGQGSNQPQHF. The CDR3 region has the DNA TGTGCCAGCAGTTTAGGGGGACAGGGGAGCAATCAGCCCCAGCATTTT.

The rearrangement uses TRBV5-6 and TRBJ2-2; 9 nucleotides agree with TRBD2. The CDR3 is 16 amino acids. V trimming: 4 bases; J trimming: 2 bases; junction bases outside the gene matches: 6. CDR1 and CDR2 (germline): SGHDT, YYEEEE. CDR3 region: CASSLLTSGNTGELFF. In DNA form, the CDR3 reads TGTGCCAGCAGCCTCCTGACTAGCGGAAACACCGGGGAGCTGTTTTTT.

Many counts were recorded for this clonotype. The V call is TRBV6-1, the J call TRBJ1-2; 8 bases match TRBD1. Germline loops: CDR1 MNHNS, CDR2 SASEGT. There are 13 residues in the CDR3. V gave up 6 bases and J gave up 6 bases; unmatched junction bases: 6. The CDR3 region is CASSPGRGHGYTF. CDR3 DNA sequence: TGTGCCAGCAGCCCCGGCAGGGGGCATGGCTACACCTTC.

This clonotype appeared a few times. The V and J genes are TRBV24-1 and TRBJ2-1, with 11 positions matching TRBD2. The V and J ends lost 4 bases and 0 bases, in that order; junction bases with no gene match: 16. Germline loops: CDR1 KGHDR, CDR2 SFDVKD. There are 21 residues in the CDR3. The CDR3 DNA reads TGTGCCACCAGTGACTGGACCGGGACTAGCGGTTCTTACTACTCCTACAATGAGCAGTTCTTC. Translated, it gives CATSDWTGTSGSYYSYNEQFF.